This T cell receptor (beta chain) was recovered during a study of CD8+CD57+ T cells in acquired aplastic anemia. Template material for TCR beta VDJ and CDR3 profiling consisted of genomic DNA. MiXCR was run by TCRdb on the reads, yielding one entry per CDR3 protein. The sample has under 250,000 distinct CDR3 sequences, 45% to 50% seen once. For sequencing, patients were chosen who had shown expansion of CD8+CD57+ cells by flow cytometry. CDR1 is KGHDR, CDR2 SFDVKD, per germline. There are 14 residues in the CDR3. V lost 3 bases and J 3 bases, leaving 10 bases between the germline ends. The receptor comes from a human donor with aplastic anemia. Sequencing was done on a sample of sorted CD4+, CD8+, or CD8+CD57+ T cells (not recorded which) from PBMCs. The chain links TRBV24-1 to TRBJ2-5, with D possibly TRBD1 on 6 matching bases. CDR3 protein: CATSDPGQEETQYF. Written as DNA, the CDR3 is TGTGCCACCAGTGATCCGGGACAAGAAGAGACCCAGTACTTC.